This T cell receptor beta chain was captured by sequencing in a study of blood T cells in healthy people across ages. Study background: The capture of about one barcoded beta molecule per two T cells was achieved by template switching.

Combining a sample-barcoded 5' primer with a J-beta primer mix, a second PCR ran for 7 to 11 cycles. Any given sample supplied a minimum of 3 million CDR3-containing paired-end reads. TCRdb re-derived calls from the 5' RACE reads in MiXCR, one entry per CDR3 protein. This table has 600,000 or so distinct CDR3 sequences, about 30% appearing once. It was around 10 milliliters of peripheral blood that were drawn from each donor. V lost 0 bases to trimming and J lost 5 bases; unmatched junction nucleotides: 4. CDR3 size: 14 residues. CDR1 and CDR2 from the germline V gene are SGHRS and YFSETQ. This clonotype occurred many times.

The receptor comes from a woman over 75 in good health. What was sequenced was blood. The V call is TRBV5-1, the J call TRBJ1-2; TRBD1 agrees at 7 bases. The CDR3 region has the DNA TGCGCCAGCAGCTTGGAGGGACAGCCATATGGCTACACCTTC. It codes for CASSLEGQPYGYTF.